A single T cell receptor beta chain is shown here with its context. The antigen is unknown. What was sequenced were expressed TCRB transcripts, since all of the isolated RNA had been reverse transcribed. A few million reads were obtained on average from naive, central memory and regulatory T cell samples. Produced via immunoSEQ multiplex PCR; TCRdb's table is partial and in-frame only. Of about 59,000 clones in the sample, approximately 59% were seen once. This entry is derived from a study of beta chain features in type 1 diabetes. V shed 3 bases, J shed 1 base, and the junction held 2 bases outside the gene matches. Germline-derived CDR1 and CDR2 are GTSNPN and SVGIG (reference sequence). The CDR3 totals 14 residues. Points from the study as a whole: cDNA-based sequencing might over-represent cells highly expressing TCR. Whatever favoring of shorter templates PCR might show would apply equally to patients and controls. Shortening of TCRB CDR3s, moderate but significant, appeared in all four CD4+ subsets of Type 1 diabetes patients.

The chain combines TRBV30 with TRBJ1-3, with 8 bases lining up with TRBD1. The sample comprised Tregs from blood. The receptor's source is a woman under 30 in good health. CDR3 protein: CAWRRDRSGNTIYF. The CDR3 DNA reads TGTGCCTGGAGAAGGGACAGGTCTGGAAACACCATATATTTT.